A selection of T cell receptor beta chains follows, all from one sample in a study. Using its own MiXCR run on the RT-PCR reads, TCRdb lists one record per CDR3 protein. This sample has 650,000 to 800,000 distinct CDR3 sequences, with 12% to 15% found just once. Sequences were obtained from memory CD4+ T cells from blood. These receptors were collected from a female donor in good health, serving as a healthy control. Both conserved end residues are part of each CDR3. D genes are given only for firm matches. Clone size is not always given. Where it is, it says once, few, many or a class for expanded clones.

D gene	clone size	V gene	J gene	CDR3 DNA	CDR3 protein
TRBD1	few	TRBV6-1	TRBJ1-4	TGTGCCAGCAGTGAAATGACAGGGACAACGAATGAAAAACTGTTTTTT	CASSEMTGTTNEKLFF
TRBD1	few	TRBV5-1	TRBJ1-1	TGCGCCAGCACCCGGGACAGGAACACTGAAGCTTTCTTT	CASTRDRNTEAFF
-	few	TRBV28	TRBJ2-5	TGTGCCAGCAGTTTATCCCAGCACCAAGAGACCCAGTACTTC	CASSLSQHQETQYF
-	-	TRBV10-3	TRBJ1-3	TGTGCCACCACGGGCGGGGGCTCTGGAAACACCATATATTTT	CATTGGGSGNTIYF
-	-	TRBV28	TRBJ2-6	TGTGCCAGCCGGAGATCTGGGGCCAACGTCCTGACTTTC	CASRRSGANVLTF
-	-	TRBV12-3/TRBV12-4	TRBJ1-4	TGTGCCAGCAGTTTAAAGGGAGGGAATGAAAAACTGTTTTTT	CASSLKGGNEKLFF
-	many	TRBV12-3/TRBV12-4	TRBJ2-7	TGTGCCAGCAGCCTACAGGGCCACGAGCAGTACTTC	CASSLQGHEQYF
-	-	TRBV6-1	TRBJ2-7	TGTGCCAGCAGTGTCAACGCGGGGGCAGCCTACGAGCAGTACTTC	CASSVNAGAAYEQYF
TRBD1	few	TRBV30	TRBJ2-1	TGTGCCAGAGACAGGGTACTCGGTCGGGAGCAGTTCTTC	CARDRVLGREQFF
TRBD1	-	TRBV7-9	TRBJ1-2	TGTGCCAGCAGCTGGGACAGTTATGGCTACACCTTC	CASSWDSYGYTF
TRBD2	many	TRBV20-1	TRBJ2-1	TGCAGTGCTAGCCGCGGACTAGCTATATTCGGCAATGAGCAGTTCTTC	CSASRGLAIFGNEQFF
-	-	TRBV4-2	TRBJ2-3	TGTGCCAGCAGCCAGGGAAACTGGGGAGGCACAGATACGCAGTATTTT	CASSQGNWGGTDTQYF
TRBD2	few	TRBV9	TRBJ2-3	TGTGCCAGCGGGCGGGAGAGCGCAGATACGCAGTATTTT	CASGRESADTQYF
-	-	TRBV20-1	TRBJ2-7	TGCAGTGCTAGAGATCCCCTAGCCGGGGCTGAGCAGTACTTC	CSARDPLAGAEQYF
-	many	TRBV29-1	TRBJ2-3	TGCAGCGTCAAGGGGACCCGGGGGCCAGATACGCAGTATTTT	CSVKGTRGPDTQYF
TRBD1	-	TRBV28	TRBJ1-2	TGTGCCAGCAAGGGGGCTGGCTACACCTTC	CASKGAGYTF
-	many	TRBV7-2	TRBJ1-2	TGTGCCAGCAGCCCTTACGAGGGTAACTATGGCTACACCTTC	CASSPYEGNYGYTF
TRBD2	many	TRBV7-3	TRBJ2-3	TGTGCCAGCAGCTTACGGCTAGCGGGAGGGCCAGGGACAGATACGCAGTATTTT	CASSLRLAGGPGTDTQYF
-	few	TRBV3-1	TRBJ2-1	TGTGCCAGCAGCCAAGGACTCCACTCCTACAATGAGCAGTTCTTC	CASSQGLHSYNEQFF
-	few	TRBV11-2	TRBJ1-4	TGTGCCAGCAGCTTCTCTGGGGGGCGTAGAGAAAAACTGTTTTTT	CASSFSGGRREKLFF
-	-	TRBV30	TRBJ2-6	TGTGCCTGGATGGGAACCGGGGCCAACGTCCTGACTTTC	CAWMGTGANVLTF
TRBD2	-	TRBV6-5	TRBJ2-1	TGTGCCAGCAGGCGGGACTACTCAGCCTACAATGAGCAGTTCTTC	CASRRDYSAYNEQFF
-	-	TRBV5-1	TRBJ1-6	TGCGCCAGCAGCTTGGGTGGAACCTATAATTCACCCCTCCACTTT	CASSLGGTYNSPLHF
-	few	TRBV7-9	TRBJ1-2	TGTGCCAGCAGCTCCAGGGGTGCGAACTATGGCTACACCTTC	CASSSRGANYGYTF
-	-	TRBV7-2	TRBJ2-2	TGTGCCAGCAGCCCGATACGAGGCCGAACCACCGGGGAGCTGTTTTTT	CASSPIRGRTTGELFF
TRBD1	-	TRBV20-1	TRBJ1-5	TGCAGTGCTAGTGGGGACAGGAGCAATCAGCCCCAGCATTTT	CSASGDRSNQPQHF